Detailed here is one T cell receptor beta chain. TCRdb processed the RT-PCR reads anew with MiXCR; each CDR3 protein has one entry. The data contain about 680,000 distinct CDR3 sequences, 13% to 15% of them singletons. The germline gives CDR1 SQVTM, CDR2 ANQGSEA. The CDR3 is 12 residues long. Deletions cut 6 bases from V and 6 bases from J, with 11 bases between. Sequenced input: memory CD4+ T cells from blood. This TCR derives from a female donor in good health, serving as a healthy control. The chain joins TRBV29-1 to TRBJ2-2; D perhaps matches TRBD2 (6 bases). CDR3 coding DNA: TGCAGCGTGCGCGGAGGGTCCGGGGAGCTGTTTTTT. Translated: CSVRGGSGELFF.